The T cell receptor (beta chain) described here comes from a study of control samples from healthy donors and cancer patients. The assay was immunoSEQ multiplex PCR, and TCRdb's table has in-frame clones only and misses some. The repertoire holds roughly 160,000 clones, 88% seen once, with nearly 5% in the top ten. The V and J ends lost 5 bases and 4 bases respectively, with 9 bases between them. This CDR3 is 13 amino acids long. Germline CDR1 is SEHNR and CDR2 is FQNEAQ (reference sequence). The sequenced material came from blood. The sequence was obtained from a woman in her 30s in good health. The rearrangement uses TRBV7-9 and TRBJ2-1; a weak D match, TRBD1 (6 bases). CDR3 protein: CASSPDRYNEQFF. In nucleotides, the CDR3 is TGTGCCAGCAGCCCTGACAGGTACAATGAGCAGTTCTTC.